The 24 T cell receptor beta chains below come from one sample, sequenced in a study of T cells in lung cancer brain metastases. Profiled with immunoSEQ multiplex PCR; TCRdb holds only in-frame clones, not every one. The sample lists about 2,900 clones, 65% to 90% seen once, with about 7.2% in the top ten. The sample was tumor tissue from the primary lung tumor. These receptor sequences come from a woman in her sixties with non-small cell lung cancer.

There are a few counts of this clone. This rearrangement joins TRBV19 to TRBJ1-3, with D possibly matching TRBD1 (5 bases). V lost 1 base and J lost 0, with 7 bases in between. The CDR3 covers 15 residues. In germline, CDR1 is LNHDA, CDR2 SQIVND (reference sequence). The CDR3 DNA is TGTGCCAGTAGTATAGGTGGGACCTCTGGAAACACCATATATTTT. This sequence encodes CASSIGGTSGNTIYF.

The chain joins TRBV2 to TRBJ2-5; D is uncertain. CDR3 length: 12 residues. V lost 7 bases to trimming and J lost 2 bases, with 8 bases between them. Germline CDR1 and CDR2: SNHLY and FYNNEI. CDR3 region: CASTPAQETQYF. DNA for the CDR3: TGTGCCAGCACTCCTGCTCAAGAGACCCAGTACTTC. Complete variable domain (other parts from reference TRBV2 and TRBJ2-5): EPEVTQTPSHQVTQMGQEVILRCVPISNHLYFYWYRQILGQKVEFLVSFYNNEISEKSEIFDDQFSVERPDGSNFTLKIRSTKLEDSAMYFCASTPAQETQYFGPGTRLLVL.

The chain links TRBV19 to TRBJ2-2, with TRBD2 identical over 10 bases. CDR3 length: 17 residues. V trimming: 3 bases; J trimming: 1 base; junction bases outside the gene matches: 5. CDR1 LNHDA and CDR2 SQIVND come from the germline V gene (reference sequence). This CDR3 is CASSMARTSGNTGELFF. Here the CDR3 DNA reads TGTGCCAGTAGTATGGCCAGGACTAGCGGGAACACCGGGGAGCTGTTTTTT.

V usage is TRBV19 and J usage is TRBJ2-4, with D unclear. The CDR3 has 13 residues. Germline CDR1 is LNHDA and CDR2 is SQIVND (reference sequence). V lost 5 bases and J lost 9, with 14 bases in between. CDR3 sequence reads: CASSEQPNGIQYF. As DNA, the CDR3 is TGTGCCAGTAGTGAGCAACCAAATGGCATTCAGTACTTC.

V and J are TRBV7-2 and TRBJ1-2; D is uncertain. The V gene lost 5 bases and the J gene lost 3 bases, with 10 bases spanning the gap. This CDR3 spans 13 amino acids. CDR1 SGHTA and CDR2 FQGNSA come from the germline V gene. CDR3 loop: CASSKDRYYGYTF. As DNA, the CDR3 is TGTGCCAGCAGCAAGGACCGATACTATGGCTACACCTTC. Complete variable domain (other parts from reference TRBV7-2 and TRBJ1-2): GAGVSQSPSNKVTEKGKDVELRCDPISGHTALYWYRQSLGQGLEFLIYFQGNSAPDKSGLPSDRFSAERTGGSVSTLTIQRTQQEDSAVYLCASSKDRYYGYTFGSGTRLTVV.

J is TRBJ1-2 and V is TRBV7-2, with TRBD1 matching 10 bases. The CDR3 extends over 16 amino acids. J was trimmed by 4 bases and V by 1 base; bases with no gene match: 6. Germline CDR1 is SGHTA and CDR2 is FQGNSA. The CDR3 DNA reads as TGTGCCAGCAGCTTAGGAGGACAGGGGGTGAGCTATGGCTACACCTTC. Translated, it gives CASSLGGQGVSYGYTF.

The count of this clone is one. V is TRBV6-5 and J is TRBJ1-2; 7 bases map to TRBD1. The V segment lost 5 bases and the J segment 9 bases; nucleotides outside the gene matches: 9. CDR1 is MNHEY, CDR2 SVGAGI, per germline. The CDR3 loop spans 13 amino acids. Here the CDR3 reads CASSPRGHMSYTF. DNA of the CDR3: TGTGCCAGCAGTCCAAGGGGGCACATGAGCTACACCTTC.

The V call is TRBV25-1, the J call TRBJ2-3; possibly TRBD2 for D (6 bases). The germline V gene encodes CDR1 MGHDK and CDR2 SYGVNS. V was pared by 3 bases and J by 2 bases, with 9 bases between. The CDR3 is made up of 14 amino acids. The CDR3 coding sequence is TGTGCCAGCAGTGAGCGGGGCCACACAGATACGCAGTATTTT. Its protein product is CASSERGHTDTQYF.

The V gene is TRBV5-5, the J gene TRBJ1-1, with D perhaps matching TRBD1 (6 bases). V lost 4 bases, J lost 5 bases, and 15 bases lay in between. CDR3 size: 14 residues. CDR1 is SGHKS, CDR2 YYEKEE, per germline (reference sequence). As DNA, the CDR3 is TGTGCCAGCAGCCCCACAGGGAGTGGAACTGAAGCTTTCTTT. Protein: CASSPTGSGTEAFF.

The V and J genes are TRBV11-2 and TRBJ1-1; no definite D call. CDR3 length: 12 amino acids. V lost 5 bases to trimming and J lost 1 base, with 5 bases between them. The germline gives CDR1 SGHAT, CDR2 FQNNGV. CDR3 nucleotides: TGTGCCAGCAGCATACAGAACACTGAAGCTTTCTTT. It specifies CASSIQNTEAFF.

The J gene is TRBJ2-5, the V gene TRBV19, with TRBD2 matching over 11 bases. There are 17 residues in the CDR3. Trimming cost V 3 bases and J 3 bases; bases outside gene matches: 9. Germline CDR1 LNHDA, CDR2 SQIVND (reference sequence). The CDR3 sequence: CASSISLAGGPKETQYF. The CDR3 region has the DNA TGTGCCAGTAGTATCTCCCTAGCGGGAGGCCCCAAAGAGACCCAGTACTTC.

The chain is built from TRBV25-1 and TRBJ2-1; TRBD2 agrees at 7 bases. Germline CDR1 and CDR2: MGHDK and SYGVNS. Germline trimming cut 6 bases from V and 1 base from J; bases unmatched to any gene: 9. CDR3 length equals 16 residues. This chain's CDR3 is CASRGIAGGSYNEQFF. The CDR3 nucleotides read TGTGCCAGCAGGGGGATAGCCGGGGGGTCCTACAATGAGCAGTTCTTC.

This clone was found once. The chain links TRBV5-1 to TRBJ2-3, with a weak D call TRBD2 (6 bases). The CDR3 totals 14 residues. The germline V gene encodes CDR1 SGHRS and CDR2 YFSETQ. V gave up 4 bases and J gave up 0 bases, with 9 bases separating them. The CDR3 nucleotides read TGCGCCAGCAGCGGGGGGTCTAGCACAGATACGCAGTATTTT. It translates to CASSGGSSTDTQYF.

The chain carries TRBV6-5 and TRBJ2-5, with D maybe TRBD2 (5 bases). The CDR3 runs to 14 residues. V was clipped by 2 bases and J by 5 bases, with 12 bases between them. Germline values: CDR1 MNHEY, CDR2 SVGAGI. The CDR3 is CASSYGGRAETQYF. CDR3 nucleotides: TGTGCCAGCAGTTACGGTGGGAGAGCGGAGACCCAGTACTTC.

The chain combines TRBV19 with TRBJ2-7; TRBD1 is a possible D gene (7 bases). Looked up from germline, CDR1 is LNHDA and CDR2 is SQIVND (reference sequence). This CDR3 has 14 amino acids. V was shortened by 6 bases and J by 3 bases, with 15 bases between the two germline ends. The CDR3 loop is CASSGRQGLYEQYF. The DNA for the CDR3 is TGTGCCAGTAGCGGGAGACAGGGCCTCTACGAGCAGTACTTC.

This chain joins TRBV7-6 and TRBJ2-7; D is tentatively TRBD1 or TRBD2 (5 bases each). Germline values: CDR1 SGHVS, CDR2 FNYEAQ. The length of the CDR3 is 13 residues. V was pared by 5 bases and J by 2 bases, with 10 bases between. The CDR3 sequence: CASSTGPPYEQYF. The CDR3 nucleotides are TGTGCCAGCAGCACGGGACCGCCCTACGAGCAGTACTTC. Using reference TRBV7-6 and TRBJ2-7 for the parts outside the CDR3, the full variable domain is GAGVSQSPRYKVTKRGQDVALRCDPISGHVSLYWYRQALGQGPEFLTYFNYEAQQDKSGLPNDRFSAERPEGSISTLTIQRTEQRDSAMYRCASSTGPPYEQYFGPGTRLTVT.

V usage is TRBV5-1 and J usage is TRBJ2-1; no clear D. The CDR3 is made up of 15 amino acids. Trimming took 0 bases from V and 9 from J, leaving 16 bases between them. From germline, CDR1 is SGHRS and CDR2 YFSETQ. The CDR3 here is CASSLDGYSAGEQFF. The CDR3, as DNA: TGCGCCAGCAGCTTGGACGGCTATTCAGCCGGTGAGCAGTTCTTC.

This rearrangement joins TRBV4-1 to TRBJ2-5; possible D gene TRBD2, 7 bases. The CDR3 runs to 14 residues. Per the germline V gene, CDR1 is MGHRA and CDR2 is YSYEKL. V was pared by 4 bases and J by 1 base, with 10 bases between. The CDR3 spells CASSRGGPQETQYF. CDR3 bases: TGCGCCAGCAGCCGCGGGGGCCCCCAAGAGACCCAGTACTTC.

This clone was counted a few times. V gene TRBV4-1 combines with J gene TRBJ1-6; D not resolved. V was pared by 2 bases and J by 7 bases, with 12 bases between. The germline CDR1 and CDR2 sequences are MGHRA and YSYEKL. This CDR3 contains 15 residues. The CDR3 protein is CASSQYSGTNSPLHF. The CDR3, as DNA: TGCGCCAGCAGCCAATATTCGGGCACAAATTCACCCCTCCACTTT.

V is TRBV6-5 and J is TRBJ1-2; 7 bases line up with TRBD1. V was pared by 0 bases and J by 2 bases, with 6 bases of the junction left unmatched. The CDR3 runs 16 residues. Germline V lookup: CDR1 MNHEY, CDR2 SVGAGI. The CDR3 DNA reads as TGTGCCAGCAGTTACTCACAGGGGTTTAACAACTATGGCTACACCTTC. Protein sequence: CASSYSQGFNNYGYTF.

V gene TRBV6-1 combines with J gene TRBJ2-7; D gene ambiguous. Trimming cost V 6 bases and J 1 base, with 7 bases left between them. The V gene's germline CDR1 is MNHNS and CDR2 SASEGT. CDR3 length: 12 residues. In DNA form, the CDR3 reads TGTGCCAGCAGCCCGAGGTCCTACGAGCAGTACTTC. Translating it yields CASSPRSYEQYF.

V gene TRBV14 combines with J gene TRBJ1-3; D gene uncertain. The CDR3 is made up of 16 amino acids. V was pared by 2 bases and J by 0 bases, with 11 bases between. CDR1 is SGHDN and CDR2 is FVKESK in the germline V gene. The CDR3 sequence: CASSQNRRRSGNTIYF. The CDR3 region has the DNA TGTGCCAGCAGCCAAAATCGCAGACGCTCTGGAAACACCATATATTTT.

The chain has TRBV6-1 and TRBJ2-5; 7 bases align to TRBD2. Germline V gene sequence: CDR1 MNHNS, CDR2 SASEGT. The CDR3 is made up of 14 amino acids. Trimming at V came to 6 bases and at J to 5 bases, leaving 9 bases not matched to a gene. The CDR3 is CASSQGGVGETQYF. DNA for the CDR3: TGTGCCAGCAGCCAGGGAGGGGTAGGTGAGACCCAGTACTTC.

The CDR3 region has the DNA TGCAGCGTCCAACAGGGGGCACACGAGCAGTACTTC. This gives the protein CSVQQGAHEQYF. The rearrangement joins TRBV29-1 to TRBJ2-7; TRBD1 matches 9 bases. The CDR3 runs 12 residues. The V segment lost 6 bases and the J segment 5 bases; nucleotides outside the gene matches: 5. The V gene's germline CDR1 is SQVTM and CDR2 ANQGSEA.